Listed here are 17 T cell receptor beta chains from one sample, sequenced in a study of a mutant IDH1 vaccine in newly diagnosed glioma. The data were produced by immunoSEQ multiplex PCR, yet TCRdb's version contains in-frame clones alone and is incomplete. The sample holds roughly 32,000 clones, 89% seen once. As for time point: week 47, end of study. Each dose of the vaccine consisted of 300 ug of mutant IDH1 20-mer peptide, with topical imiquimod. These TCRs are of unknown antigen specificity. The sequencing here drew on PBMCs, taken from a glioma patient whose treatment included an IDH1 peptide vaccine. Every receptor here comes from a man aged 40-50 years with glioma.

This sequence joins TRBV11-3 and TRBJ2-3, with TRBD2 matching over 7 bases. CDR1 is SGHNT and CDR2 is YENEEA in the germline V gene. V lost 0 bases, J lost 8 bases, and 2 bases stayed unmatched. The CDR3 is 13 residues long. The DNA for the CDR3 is TGTGCCAGCAGCTTAGATCGACTAGCTACGCAGTATTTT. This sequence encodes CASSLDRLATQYF.

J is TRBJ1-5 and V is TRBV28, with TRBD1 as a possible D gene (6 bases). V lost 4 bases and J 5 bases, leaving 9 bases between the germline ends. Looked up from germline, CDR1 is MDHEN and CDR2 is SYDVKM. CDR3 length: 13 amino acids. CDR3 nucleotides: TGTGCCAGCAGTTCCAGGGGACATCAGCCCCAGCATTTT. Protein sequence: CASSSRGHQPQHF.

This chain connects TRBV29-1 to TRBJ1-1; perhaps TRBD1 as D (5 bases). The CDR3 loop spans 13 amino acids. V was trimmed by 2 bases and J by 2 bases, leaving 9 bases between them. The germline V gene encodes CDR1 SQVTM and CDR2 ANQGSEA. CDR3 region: CSVETGGNTEAFF. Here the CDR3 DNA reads TGCAGCGTTGAAACAGGCGGAAACACTGAAGCTTTCTTT.

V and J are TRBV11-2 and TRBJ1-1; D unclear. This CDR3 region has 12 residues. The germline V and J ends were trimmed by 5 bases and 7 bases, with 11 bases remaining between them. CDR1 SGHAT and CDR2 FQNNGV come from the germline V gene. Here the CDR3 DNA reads TGTGCCAGCAGCGCCTCCAAGAGTGAAGCTTTCTTT. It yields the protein CASSASKSEAFF.

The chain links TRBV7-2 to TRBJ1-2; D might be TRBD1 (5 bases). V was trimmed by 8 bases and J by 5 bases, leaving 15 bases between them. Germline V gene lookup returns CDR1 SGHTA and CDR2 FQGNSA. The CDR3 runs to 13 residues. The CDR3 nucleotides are TGTGCCAGCCGCGGGGGATCGTCGTATGGCTACACCTTC. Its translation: CASRGGSSYGYTF.

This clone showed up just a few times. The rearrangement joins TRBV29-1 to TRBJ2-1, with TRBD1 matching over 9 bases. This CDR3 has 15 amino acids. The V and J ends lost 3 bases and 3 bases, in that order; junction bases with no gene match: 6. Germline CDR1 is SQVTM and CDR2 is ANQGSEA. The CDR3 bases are TGCAGCGTTGAGTGGACAGGGGATATCTACAATGAGCAGTTCTTC. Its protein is CSVEWTGDIYNEQFF.

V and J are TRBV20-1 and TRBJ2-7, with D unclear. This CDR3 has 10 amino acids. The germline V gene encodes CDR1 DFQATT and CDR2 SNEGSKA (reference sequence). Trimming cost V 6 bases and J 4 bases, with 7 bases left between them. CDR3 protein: CSAKLYEQYF. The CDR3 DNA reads TGCAGTGCAAAATTATACGAGCAGTACTTC.

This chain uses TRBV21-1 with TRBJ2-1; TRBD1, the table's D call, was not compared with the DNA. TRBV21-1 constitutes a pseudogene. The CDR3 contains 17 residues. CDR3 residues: CASSGVSEVDRRNEQFF. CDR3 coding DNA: TGTGCCAGCAGCGGAGTTTCAGAAGTTGACAGGCGGAATGAGCAGTTCTTC.

The CDR3 spells CASSEEQGPGGELFF. CDR3 in DNA: TGTGCCAGCAGTGAGGAACAGGGGCCGGGCGGGGAGCTGTTTTTT. The rearrangement links TRBV2 to TRBJ2-2; 7 nucleotides line up with TRBD1. The CDR3 is made up of 15 amino acids. CDR1 is SNHLY and CDR2 is FYNNEI in the germline V gene. V trimming: 3 bases; J trimming: 7 bases; junction bases outside the gene matches: 8.

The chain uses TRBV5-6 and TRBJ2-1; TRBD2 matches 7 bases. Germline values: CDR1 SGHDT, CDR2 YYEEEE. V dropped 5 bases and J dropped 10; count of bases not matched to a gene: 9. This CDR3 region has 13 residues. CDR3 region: CASRQAGAWEQFF. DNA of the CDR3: TGTGCCAGCAGACAGGCGGGAGCATGGGAGCAGTTCTTC.

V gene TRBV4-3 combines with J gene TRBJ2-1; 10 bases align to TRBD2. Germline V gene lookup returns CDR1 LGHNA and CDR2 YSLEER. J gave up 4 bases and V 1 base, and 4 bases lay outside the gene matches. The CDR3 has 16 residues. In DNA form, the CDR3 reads TGCGCCAGCAGCCAAGTAGCGGGAGGCGAATACAATGAGCAGTTCTTC. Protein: CASSQVAGGEYNEQFF.

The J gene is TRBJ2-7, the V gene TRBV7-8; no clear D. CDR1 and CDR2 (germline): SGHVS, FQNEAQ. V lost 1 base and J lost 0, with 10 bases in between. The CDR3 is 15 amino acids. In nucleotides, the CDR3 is TGTGCCAGCAGCTTAGAAGACTTCCCCTCCTACGAGCAGTACTTC. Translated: CASSLEDFPSYEQYF.

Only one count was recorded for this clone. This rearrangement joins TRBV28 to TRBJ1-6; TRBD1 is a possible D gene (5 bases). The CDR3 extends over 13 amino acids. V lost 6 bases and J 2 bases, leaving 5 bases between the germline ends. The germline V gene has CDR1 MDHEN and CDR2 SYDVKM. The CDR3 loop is CASRDTYNSPLHF. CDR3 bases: TGTGCCAGCAGGGACACCTATAATTCACCCCTCCACTTT.

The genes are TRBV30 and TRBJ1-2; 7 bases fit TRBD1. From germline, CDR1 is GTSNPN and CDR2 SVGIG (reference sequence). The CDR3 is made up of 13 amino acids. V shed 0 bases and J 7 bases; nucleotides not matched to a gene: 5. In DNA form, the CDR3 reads TGTGCCTGGAGTGTACAAGGGGGCCGTGGCTACACCTTC. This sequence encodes CAWSVQGGRGYTF.

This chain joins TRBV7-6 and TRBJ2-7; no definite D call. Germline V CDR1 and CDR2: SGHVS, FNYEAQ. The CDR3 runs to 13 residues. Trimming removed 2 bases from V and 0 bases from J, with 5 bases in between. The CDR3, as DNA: TGTGCCAGCAGCTTAACGAGCTCCTACGAGCAGTACTTC. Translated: CASSLTSSYEQYF.

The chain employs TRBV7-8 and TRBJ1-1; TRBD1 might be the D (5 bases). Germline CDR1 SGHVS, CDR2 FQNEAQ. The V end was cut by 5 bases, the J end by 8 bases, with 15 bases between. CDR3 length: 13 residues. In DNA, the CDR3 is TGTGCCAGCAGCACACGACAGAGGATGGAAGCTTTCTTT. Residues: CASSTRQRMEAFF.

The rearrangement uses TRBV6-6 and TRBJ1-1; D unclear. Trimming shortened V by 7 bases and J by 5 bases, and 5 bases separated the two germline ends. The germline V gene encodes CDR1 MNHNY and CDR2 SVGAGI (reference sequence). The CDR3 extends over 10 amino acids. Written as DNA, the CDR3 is TGTGCCAGCAAAGGGACTGAAGCTTTCTTT. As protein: CASKGTEAFF.